These T cell receptor beta chains were read from a single sample in a study of blood T cell repertoires in COVID-19. Here immunoSEQ multiplex PCR was the method, and the copy in TCRdb shows in-frame clones only, minus some. The sample has 240,000 or so clones, about nine tenths seen once. Sequences were obtained from PBMCs or T cells enriched from blood (not recorded which). The receptors were gathered from a man aged 45-65 years who had been exposed to COVID-19. The CDR3 runs from the conserved cysteine through the conserved F or W. D genes are given only for firm matches.

D gene	V gene	J gene	CDR3 protein	CDR3 DNA
TRBD1	TRBV4-1	TRBJ1-6	CASSQPGQGNKNSPLHF	TGCGCCAGCAGCCAGCCGGGACAGGGTAATAAGAATTCACCCCTCCACTTT
NA	TRBV19	TRBJ2-6	CASSAGPSGANVLTF	TGTGCCAGTAGTGCGGGTCCCTCTGGGGCCAACGTCCTGACTTTC
TRBD1	TRBV2	TRBJ1-6	CASNNRGYNSPLHF	TGTGCCAGCAATAACAGGGGTTATAATTCACCCCTCCACTTT
TRBD1	TRBV24-1	TRBJ2-1	CATSGPPGTGVYNEQFF	TGTGCCACCAGTGGGCCCCCCGGGACAGGGGTCTACAATGAGCAGTTCTTC
TRBD2	TRBV7-6	TRBJ2-1	CASSLETSGLVPWNEQFF	TGTGCCAGCAGCTTAGAGACTAGCGGACTAGTTCCGTGGAATGAGCAGTTCTTC
NA	TRBV7-9	TRBJ2-2	CASSQEAYTGELFF	TGTGCCAGCAGTCAAGAGGCGTACACCGGGGAGCTGTTTTTT
NA	TRBV9	TRBJ2-1	CASSDLFNEQFF	TGTGCCAGCAGCGATTTATTTAATGAGCAGTTCTTC
TRBD2	TRBV5-1	TRBJ2-2	CASSSGLGDTGELFF	TGCGCCAGCAGCTCGGGACTAGGTGACACCGGGGAGCTGTTTTTT
TRBD2	TRBV5-4	TRBJ2-3	CASSRLAGGSTDTQYF	TGTGCCAGCAGCAGACTAGCGGGGGGTAGCACAGATACGCAGTATTTT
NA	TRBV7-9	TRBJ1-1	CASSRIRTEAFF	TGTGCTAGCAGCCGAATCAGGACTGAAGCTTTCTTT
NA	TRBV5-5	TRBJ2-3	CASTHRPGGHYTDTQYF	TGTGCCAGCACCCACCGTCCGGGGGGACACTACACAGATACGCAGTATTTT
NA	TRBV3-1/TRBV3-2	TRBJ1-5	CASSQDQRGPQHF	TGTGCCAGCAGCCAAGATCAACGAGGGCCCCAGCATTTT
TRBD1	TRBV19	TRBJ1-4	CASTGQLRGEKLFF	TGTGCCAGTACGGGACAGCTGCGGGGTGAAAAACTGTTTTTT
TRBD1	TRBV7-9	TRBJ1-4	CASSRRTGVTEKLFF	TGTGCCAGCAGCCGCAGGACAGGGGTTACTGAAAAACTGTTTTTT
TRBD1	TRBV7-9	TRBJ1-1	CASSDRATEAFF	TGTGCCAGCAGCGACAGGGCCACTGAAGCTTTCTTT